This T cell receptor (beta chain) derives from a study of OX40 agonist ivuxolimab in advanced cancers. Germline loops: CDR1 MNHNS, CDR2 SASEGT. The V gene lost 3 bases and the J gene lost 10 bases, with 22 bases spanning the gap. CDR3 length: 16 residues. Clones were read by immunoSEQ multiplex PCR, and TCRdb kept only the in-frame ones, dropping some. The sample lists about 68,000 clones; over 80% were seen once. The material was CD4+ or CD8+ T cells sorted from blood, obtained in a trial of the OX40 agonist ivuxolimab. The sequence derives from an adult with an advanced solid tumor such as melanoma, head and neck, liver or kidney cancer. This chain links TRBV6-1 with TRBJ2-1; D perhaps matches TRBD1 (6 bases). The CDR3 protein is CASSERQAVRLGEQFF. For the CDR3, the DNA is TGTGCCAGCAGTGAGAGACAGGCCGTTCGGTTGGGGGAGCAGTTCTTC.